Detailed here is one T cell receptor (beta chain). Its recognized antigen is unknown. The record has no base qualities; no much larger clone is one base away. This sample stems from a study of blood T cell repertoires in COVID-19 (dated by TCRdb to the early 2020s). General notes on the study: Samples covering the acute and convalescent phases of COVID-19 were provided by collaborators in the United States, Italy and Spain. The prospective study material was composed of cDNA or gDNA derived from T cells, B-cell-depleted T cells, or PBMCs. Deeply sampled blood TCRbeta repertoires from subjects exposed to, actively infected with, or recovered from COVID-19 were included in the dataset. The repertoires were released in a freely available public database intended as a resource for research on the immune response to SARS-CoV-2. The samples were drawn from the first 160 participants of the ongoing ImmuneRACE study and from 1,254 subjects provided by 6 global collaborators. Sample metadata almost always included a de-identified subject ID, COVID-19 status, age in years and sex. Where HLA class I and class II types were available, the types were taken from metadata supplied by the sample provider, not from assay-based typing.

In the prospective study, participants were roughly 18 to 95 years old, resided in 24 geographic areas of the United States, and were enrolled through a virtual design. In the prospective study, cohorts were assigned on the basis of participant-reported clinical history obtained from a screening survey and a study questionnaire. Exposed participants had been in contact with someone with a PCR-confirmed or clinician-diagnosed COVID-19 case within 2 weeks of study entry. Mobile phlebotomists in the prospective study collected whole blood, serum and a nasopharyngeal or oropharyngeal swab from every participant. Prospective study participants could optionally give additional blood draws and questionnaires over an approximately 2-month period. Before DNA extraction, blood samples from the prospective study were shipped at room temperature or frozen. On the study overall, not on this receptor specifically: Clinical and demographic metadata were provided uncurated, with the amount varying by source and participant.

TCRbeta CDR3 regions were amplified from genomic DNA by means of the immunoSEQ Assay, a bias-controlled multiplex PCR. The authors' pipeline ran thus. The number of nucleated cells in each sample was estimated from the amplification of reference gene primers within the assay. To quantify the absolute abundance of each unique TCRbeta CDR3 rearrangement, sequence reads were collapsed and filtered. Productive Simpson clonality was computed per sample as the square root of Simpson's diversity index over productive rearrangements. Sourced from immuneACCESS, this table was stored by TCRdb with only in-frame sequences that have V and J called. A share of the clones is absent; for the studies checked, an unresolved V gene accounts for under half, and the remainder has no known explanation. Clone size and the V and J calls come from that table; the DNA yielded D and trimming. The sample yields some 290,000 clones; 90% were counted once. The ten largest clones capture 3.9% of the sample.

There are 14 amino acids in the CDR3, from cysteine to phenylalanine inclusive. The CDR3 DNA has 42 bases and is translated from base 1. The V and J ends are trimmed by 4 bases and 2 bases, leaving 15 bases between them. Per the germline V gene, SQVTM is the CDR1 and ANQGSEA is the CDR2. This TCR derives from a woman in her thirties who had been exposed to COVID-19. The sample taken for sequencing was PBMCs or T cells enriched from blood (not recorded which). The chain is made from TRBV29-1 and TRBJ2-7; a tentative D call is TRBD1 (6 bases match). The CDR3 loop reads CSVGPGVGAYEQYF. In nucleotide form, the sequence is TGCAGCGTTGGACCAGGGGTTGGGGCCTACGAGCAGTACTTC.